This passage covers 16 T cell receptor beta chains from one sample sequenced in a study of blood T cell repertoires in COVID-19. Data came from immunoSEQ multiplex PCR; TCRdb stores just in-frame clones and leaves some out. The table includes a few hundred thousand clones, 84% detected once. Sequences were obtained from PBMCs or T cells enriched from blood (not recorded which). These receptors all come from a woman between 35 and 50 years old who had recovered from COVID-19.

This sequence joins TRBV27 and TRBJ2-3; 8 nucleotides agree with TRBD1. Germline V gene sequence: CDR1 MNHEY, CDR2 SMNVEV (reference sequence). CDR3 length: 15 amino acids. V dropped 5 bases and J dropped 0; count of bases not matched to a gene: 4. The CDR3 loop reads CASSPTGGSTDTQYF. CDR3 nucleotides: TGTGCCAGCAGTCCAACAGGGGGAAGCACAGATACGCAGTATTTT.

The J gene is TRBJ2-2, the V gene TRBV30; TRBD1 aligns across 9 bases. The CDR3 sequence is 16 residues long. Germline V lookup: CDR1 GTSNPN, CDR2 SVGIG (reference sequence). The J segment lost 5 bases and the V segment lost 2 bases, leaving 9 bases of the junction unmatched. CDR3: CAWSRTTGGRTGELFF. In nucleotides, the CDR3 is TGTGCCTGGAGTAGGACGACAGGGGGGCGGACCGGGGAGCTGTTTTTT.

This rearrangement joins TRBV4-1 to TRBJ1-2; D is possibly TRBD1 (5 bases). V was pared by 6 bases and J by 5 bases, with 22 bases between. Germline assignment: CDR1 MGHRA and CDR2 YSYEKL. CDR3 length: 16 amino acids. The CDR3 reads CASRPSESGGGYGYTF. The CDR3 DNA sequence: TGCGCCAGCAGGCCATCGGAGTCGGGCGGGGGTTATGGCTACACCTTC.

The rearrangement joins TRBV10-3 to TRBJ2-3; 8 nucleotides line up with TRBD1. The CDR3 has 14 residues. Unmatched junction bases numbered 7, after V lost 8 bases and J lost 3 bases. Germline V lookup: CDR1 ENHRY, CDR2 SYGVKD. The chain's CDR3 is CAIAGTGGTDTQYF. CDR3 nucleotide sequence: TGTGCCATCGCCGGGACAGGAGGAACAGATACGCAGTATTTT.

This chain links TRBV2 with TRBJ1-2; 12 nucleotides line up with TRBD1. This CDR3 has 14 amino acids. Trimming took 1 base from V and 7 from J; bases not matched to a gene: 1. Germline loops: CDR1 SNHLY, CDR2 FYNNEI. CDR3 in amino acids: CASSEVGQGAGYTF. CDR3 sequence (DNA): TGTGCCAGCAGTGAAGTGGGACAGGGGGCTGGCTACACCTTC.

The chain uses TRBV5-1 and TRBJ2-2, with 10 bases matching TRBD2. The CDR3 is 17 amino acids. CDR1 and CDR2 (germline): SGHRS, YFSETQ. J gave up 4 bases and V 4 bases, and 10 bases lay outside the gene matches. The CDR3 DNA reads TGCGCCAGCAGCCCCCAATCTAGCGGGAGAGGCACCGGGGAGCTGTTTTTT. It encodes CASSPQSSGRGTGELFF.

In this sample, this clone turned up once. The chain joins TRBV29-1 to TRBJ2-5; possible D gene TRBD2, 5 bases. The V gene lost 6 bases and the J gene lost 4 bases, with 15 bases spanning the gap. Germline V gives CDR1 SQVTM, CDR2 ANQGSEA. The CDR3 spans 13 residues. The CDR3 sequence is CSVLGSGLETQYF. Here the CDR3 DNA reads TGCAGCGTCCTAGGGAGCGGCCTAGAGACCCAGTACTTC.

This rearrangement joins TRBV30 to TRBJ1-5; possible D gene TRBD1, 6 bases. CDR1 is GTSNPN, CDR2 SVGIG, per germline (reference sequence). CDR3 length: 14 amino acids. V was shortened by 2 bases and J by 6 bases, with 14 bases between the two germline ends. The CDR3 nucleotides read TGTGCCTGGAGTTGGCAGGGGTCGGGTCAGCCCCAGCATTTT. Its protein product is CAWSWQGSGQPQHF.

The chain uses TRBV11-2 and TRBJ1-1; D not resolved. Trimming removed 3 bases at V and 5 bases at J, with 7 bases between. CDR1 is SGHAT and CDR2 is FQNNGV in the germline V gene. The CDR3 is made up of 12 amino acids. The CDR3 region has the DNA TGTGCCAGCAGCTTCAGTGAAACTGAAGCTTTCTTT. Its protein product is CASSFSETEAFF.

This rearrangement joins TRBV9 to TRBJ2-7; perhaps TRBD2 as D (5 bases). Germline CDR1 SGDLS, CDR2 YYNGEE. The CDR3 runs 15 residues. The ends were cut back, 4 bases at V and 1 base at J, with 15 bases in the middle. CDR3 coding DNA: TGTGCCAGCAGCCCTAAGCCAGCGGCTTCCTACGAGCAGTACTTC. Encoded protein: CASSPKPAASYEQYF.

This sequence joins TRBV7-2 and TRBJ2-7; 7 bases are a match to TRBD1. V trimming: 4 bases; J trimming: 0 bases; junction bases outside the gene matches: 3. The CDR3 loop spans 14 amino acids. Germline CDR1 and CDR2: SGHTA and FQGNSA. The CDR3 here is CASSYDRASYEQYF. The CDR3 coding sequence is TGTGCCAGCAGCTACGACAGGGCCTCCTACGAGCAGTACTTC.

The chain combines TRBV2 with TRBJ1-4; possibly TRBD1 for D (5 bases). The CDR3 has 12 amino acids. CDR1 and CDR2 (germline): SNHLY, FYNNEI. The germline V and J ends were trimmed by 4 bases and 9 bases, with 9 bases remaining between them. The CDR3 loop is CASSAGSQKLFF. DNA for the CDR3: TGTGCCAGCAGTGCAGGGTCCCAAAAACTGTTTTTT.

This clone was picked up a small number of times. The chain has TRBV10-1 and TRBJ2-2; 7 bases are shared with TRBD2. With 3 bases clipped from V and 5 bases from J, the junction kept 6 bases outside the gene matches. Germline assignment: CDR1 WNHNN and CDR2 SYGVQD (reference sequence). The CDR3 is made up of 15 amino acids. The CDR3 DNA reads TGCGCCAGCAGTGATCTTGCGGGAGTTACCGGGGAGCTGTTTTTT. Translation gives CASSDLAGVTGELFF.

The chain is built from TRBV11-2 and TRBJ2-1; TRBD2 aligns across 13 bases. Germline CDR1 is SGHAT and CDR2 is FQNNGV. Losses at the gene ends were 4 bases for V and 7 bases for J; bases not matched to a gene: 7. CDR3 length: 16 amino acids. CDR3 protein: CASSYRLAGGGNEQFF. In nucleotides, the CDR3 is TGTGCCAGCAGCTATCGACTAGCGGGAGGAGGTAATGAGCAGTTCTTC.

The chain has TRBV19 and TRBJ2-1, with 8 bases aligning to TRBD2. Trimming at V came to 6 bases and at J to 9 bases, leaving 7 bases not matched to a gene. CDR3 length: 13 amino acids. CDR1 is LNHDA and CDR2 is SQIVND in the germline V gene (reference sequence). As DNA, the CDR3 is TGTGCCAGTAGATCGGGAGGGGGGGGTGAGCAGTTCTTC. Protein: CASRSGGGGEQFF.

V is TRBV28 and J is TRBJ2-5, with D hard to call. CDR3 length: 15 residues. Germline CDR1 and CDR2: MDHEN and SYDVKM. Trimming shortened V by 8 bases and J by 1 base, and 17 bases separated the two germline ends. CDR3 amino acids: CASHAENIVQETQYF. For the CDR3, the DNA is TGTGCCAGCCACGCGGAGAATATTGTCCAAGAGACCCAGTACTTC. Full variable domain (remainder filled in from reference TRBV28 and TRBJ2-5): DVKVTQSSRYLVKRTGEKVFLECVQDMDHENMFWYRQDPGLGLRLIYFSYDVKMKEKGDIPEGYSVSREKKERFSLILESASTNQTSMYLCASHAENIVQETQYFGPGTRLLVL.